This T cell receptor beta chain was captured by sequencing in a study of blood T cell repertoires in COVID-19. V was pared by 3 bases and J by 2 bases, with 14 bases between. CDR3 length: 15 residues. From germline, CDR1 is MNHEY and CDR2 SVGAGI. Under the authors' procedure: Reference gene primer amplification gave estimated nucleated cell counts. Produced via immunoSEQ multiplex PCR; TCRdb's table is partial and in-frame only. V and J calls and clone size are as listed in that table; D and trimming were resolved from the DNA. This sample carries fewer than 300,000 clones, about 68% of them seen once, and the ten largest clones take 3.3%. This clone was seen more than once but under ten times.

The sample was peripheral blood. The sequence was collected from an elderly woman with acute or convalescent COVID-19. The V gene is TRBV6-5, the J gene TRBJ2-7, with a weak D call TRBD1 (5 bases). DNA for the CDR3: TGTGCCAGCAGTTATGATCAGGGAAGAACCTACGAGCAGTACTTC. It yields the protein CASSYDQGRTYEQYF.